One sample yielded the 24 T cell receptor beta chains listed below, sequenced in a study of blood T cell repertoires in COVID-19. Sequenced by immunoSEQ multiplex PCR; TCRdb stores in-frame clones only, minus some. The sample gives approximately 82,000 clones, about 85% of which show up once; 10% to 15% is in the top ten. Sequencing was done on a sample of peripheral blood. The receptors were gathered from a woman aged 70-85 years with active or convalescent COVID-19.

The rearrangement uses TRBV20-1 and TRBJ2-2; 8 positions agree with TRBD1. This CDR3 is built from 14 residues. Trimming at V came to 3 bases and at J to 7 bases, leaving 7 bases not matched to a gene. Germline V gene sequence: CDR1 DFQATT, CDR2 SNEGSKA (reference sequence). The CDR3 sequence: CSASRPGGYGELFF. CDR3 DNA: TGCAGTGCTAGTCGTCCAGGGGGCTACGGGGAGCTGTTTTTT.

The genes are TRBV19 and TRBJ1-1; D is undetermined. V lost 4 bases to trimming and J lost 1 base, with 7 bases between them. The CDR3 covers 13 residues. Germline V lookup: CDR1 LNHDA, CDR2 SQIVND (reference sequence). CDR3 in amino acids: CASSTRGNTEAFF. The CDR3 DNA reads TGTGCCAGTAGTACCCGCGGGAACACTGAAGCTTTCTTT.

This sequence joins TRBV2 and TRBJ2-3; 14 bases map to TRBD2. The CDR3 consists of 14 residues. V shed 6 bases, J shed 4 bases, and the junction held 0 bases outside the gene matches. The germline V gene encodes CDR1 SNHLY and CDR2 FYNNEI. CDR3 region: CASRGLAGADTQYF. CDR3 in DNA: TGTGCCAGCAGGGGACTAGCGGGGGCAGATACGCAGTATTTT.

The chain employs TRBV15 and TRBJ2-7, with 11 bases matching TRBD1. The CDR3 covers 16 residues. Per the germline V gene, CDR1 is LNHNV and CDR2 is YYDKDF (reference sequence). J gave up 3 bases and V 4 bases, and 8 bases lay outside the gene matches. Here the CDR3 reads CATSINSGTGGYEQYF. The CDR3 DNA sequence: TGTGCCACCAGCATTAACTCCGGGACAGGGGGCTACGAGCAGTACTTC.

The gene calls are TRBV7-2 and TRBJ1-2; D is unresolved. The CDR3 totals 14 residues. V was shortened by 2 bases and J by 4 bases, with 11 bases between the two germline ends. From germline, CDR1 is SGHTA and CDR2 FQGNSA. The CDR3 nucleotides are TGTGCCAGCAGCTTAAACGCAGGCACCTATGGCTACACCTTC. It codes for CASSLNAGTYGYTF.

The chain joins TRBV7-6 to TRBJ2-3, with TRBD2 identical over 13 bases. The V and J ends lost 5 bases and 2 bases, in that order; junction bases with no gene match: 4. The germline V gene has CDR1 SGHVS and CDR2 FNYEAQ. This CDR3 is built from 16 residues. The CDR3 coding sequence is TGTGCCAGCAGCCCCGGACTAGCGGGGGTCACAGATACGCAGTATTTT. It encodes CASSPGLAGVTDTQYF.

For the CDR3, the DNA is TGCGCCAGCGCGCCAGGGCCAATCTCTGGGGCCAACGTCCTGACTTTC. Its translation: CASAPGPISGANVLTF. V is TRBV5-1 and J is TRBJ2-6, with a possible D match to TRBD1 (5 bases). Germline V gene sequence: CDR1 SGHRS, CDR2 YFSETQ. The CDR3 length is 16 residues. Trimming cost V 7 bases and J 0 bases, with 14 bases left between them.

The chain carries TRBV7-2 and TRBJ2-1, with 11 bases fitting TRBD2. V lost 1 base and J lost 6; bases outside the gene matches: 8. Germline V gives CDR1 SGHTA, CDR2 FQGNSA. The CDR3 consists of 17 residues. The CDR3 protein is CASSLVWGSGGANEQFF. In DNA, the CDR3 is TGTGCCAGCAGCTTAGTCTGGGGTAGCGGGGGGGCCAATGAGCAGTTCTTC.

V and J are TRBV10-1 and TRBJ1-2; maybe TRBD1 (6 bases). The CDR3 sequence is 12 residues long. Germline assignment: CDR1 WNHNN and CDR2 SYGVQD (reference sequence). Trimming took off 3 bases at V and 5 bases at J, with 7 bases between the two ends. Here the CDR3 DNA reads TGCGCCAGCAGTGACGGACAGTATGGCTACACCTTC. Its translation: CASSDGQYGYTF.

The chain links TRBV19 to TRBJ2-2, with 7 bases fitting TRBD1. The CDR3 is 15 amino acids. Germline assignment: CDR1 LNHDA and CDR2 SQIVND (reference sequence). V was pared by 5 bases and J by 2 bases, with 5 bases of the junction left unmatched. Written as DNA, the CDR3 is TGTGCCAGTAGTGCCGGGACAGTTAACACCGGGGAGCTGTTTTTT. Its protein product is CASSAGTVNTGELFF.

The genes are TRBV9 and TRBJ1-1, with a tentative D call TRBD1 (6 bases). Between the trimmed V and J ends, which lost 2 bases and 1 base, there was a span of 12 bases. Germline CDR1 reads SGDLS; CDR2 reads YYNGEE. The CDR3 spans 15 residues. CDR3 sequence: CASSVNRDSNTEAFF. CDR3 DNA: TGTGCCAGCAGCGTTAACAGGGATTCGAACACTGAAGCTTTCTTT.

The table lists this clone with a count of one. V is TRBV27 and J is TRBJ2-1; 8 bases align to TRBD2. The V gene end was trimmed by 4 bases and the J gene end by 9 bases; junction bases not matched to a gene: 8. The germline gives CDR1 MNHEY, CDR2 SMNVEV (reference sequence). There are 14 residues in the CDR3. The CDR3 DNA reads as TGTGCCAGCAGTTCTAGCGGGCGGGCGGGTGAGCAGTTCTTC. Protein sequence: CASSSSGRAGEQFF.

The CDR3 loop is CASSLGYEQYF. The DNA for the CDR3 is TGTGCCAGCAGCCTCGGTTACGAGCAGTACTTC. The chain combines TRBV5-5 with TRBJ2-7; D is uncertain. The V gene lost 4 bases and the J gene lost 4 bases, with 6 bases spanning the gap. This CDR3 spans 11 amino acids. Germline V gene sequence: CDR1 SGHKS, CDR2 YYEKEE (reference sequence).

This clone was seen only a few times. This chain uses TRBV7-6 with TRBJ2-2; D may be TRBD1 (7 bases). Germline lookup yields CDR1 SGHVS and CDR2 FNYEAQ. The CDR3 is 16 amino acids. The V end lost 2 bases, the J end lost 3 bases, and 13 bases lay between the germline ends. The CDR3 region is CASSLSQGGYTGELFF. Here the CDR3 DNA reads TGTGCCAGCAGCTTAAGTCAGGGGGGATACACCGGGGAGCTGTTTTTT.

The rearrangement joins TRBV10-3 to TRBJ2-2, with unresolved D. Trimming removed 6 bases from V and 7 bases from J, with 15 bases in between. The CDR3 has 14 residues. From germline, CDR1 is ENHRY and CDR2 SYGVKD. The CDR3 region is CAIRRTSVSGELFF. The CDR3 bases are TGTGCCATCAGGAGAACAAGCGTTAGCGGGGAGCTGTTTTTT.

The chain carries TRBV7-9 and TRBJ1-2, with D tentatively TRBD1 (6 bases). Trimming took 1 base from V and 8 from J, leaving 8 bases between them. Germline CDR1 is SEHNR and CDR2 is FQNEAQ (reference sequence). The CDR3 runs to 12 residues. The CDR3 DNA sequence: TGTGCCAGCAGCTTAGTCCAGGGGGGCTACACCTTC. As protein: CASSLVQGGYTF.

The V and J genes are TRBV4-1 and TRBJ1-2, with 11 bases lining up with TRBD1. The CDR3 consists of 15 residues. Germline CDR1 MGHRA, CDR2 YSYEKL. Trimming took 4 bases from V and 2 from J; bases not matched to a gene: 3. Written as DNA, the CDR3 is TGCGCCAGCAGCCTGGGGACAGGGGGGAACTATGGCTACACCTTC. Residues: CASSLGTGGNYGYTF.

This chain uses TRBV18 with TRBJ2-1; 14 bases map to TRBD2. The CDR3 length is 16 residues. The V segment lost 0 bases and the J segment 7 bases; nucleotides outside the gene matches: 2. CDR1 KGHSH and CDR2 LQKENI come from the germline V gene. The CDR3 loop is CASSPPGLAGGNEQFF. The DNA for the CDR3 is TGTGCCAGCTCACCACCCGGACTAGCGGGGGGAAATGAGCAGTTCTTC.

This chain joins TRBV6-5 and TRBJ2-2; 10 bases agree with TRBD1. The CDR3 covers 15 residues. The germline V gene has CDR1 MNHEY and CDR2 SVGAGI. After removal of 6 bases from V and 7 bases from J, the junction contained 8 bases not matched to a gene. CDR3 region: CASRGDRGQVGELFF. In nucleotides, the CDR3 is TGTGCCAGCAGAGGCGACAGGGGGCAAGTCGGGGAGCTGTTTTTT.

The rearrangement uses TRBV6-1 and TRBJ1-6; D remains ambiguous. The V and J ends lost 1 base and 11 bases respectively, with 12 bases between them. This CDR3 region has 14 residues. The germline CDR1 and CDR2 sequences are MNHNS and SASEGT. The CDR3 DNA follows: TGTGCCAGCAGTGAAGACGGGAGGTTCCCACCCCTCCACTTT. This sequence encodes CASSEDGRFPPLHF.

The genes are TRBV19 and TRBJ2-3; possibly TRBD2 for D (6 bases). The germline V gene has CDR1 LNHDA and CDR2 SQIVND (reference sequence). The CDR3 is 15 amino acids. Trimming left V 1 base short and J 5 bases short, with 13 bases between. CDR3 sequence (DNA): TGTGCCAGTAGTATAGTGCAGGGAGGAGGAGATACGCAGTATTTT. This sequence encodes CASSIVQGGGDTQYF. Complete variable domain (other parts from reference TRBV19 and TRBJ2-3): DGGITQSPKYLFRKEGQNVTLSCEQNLNHDAMYWYRQDPGQGLRLIYYSQIVNDFQKGDIAEGYSVSREKKESFPLTVTSAQKNPTAFYLCASSIVQGGGDTQYFGPGTRLTVL.

CDR3 region: CASSLGGLSTDTQYF. CDR3 in DNA: TGTGCCAGCAGCTTGGGGGGACTAAGCACAGATACGCAGTATTTT. J is TRBJ2-3 and V is TRBV11-2, with 7 bases fitting TRBD2. This CDR3 region has 15 residues. V lost 3 bases to trimming and J lost 0 bases; unmatched junction nucleotides: 3. CDR1 and CDR2 from the germline V gene are SGHAT and FQNNGV.

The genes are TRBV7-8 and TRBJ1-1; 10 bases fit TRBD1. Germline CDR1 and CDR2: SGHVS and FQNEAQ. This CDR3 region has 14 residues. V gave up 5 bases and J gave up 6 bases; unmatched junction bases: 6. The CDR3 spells CASSVDRGQAEAFF. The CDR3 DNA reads TGTGCCAGCAGCGTCGACAGGGGGCAGGCTGAAGCTTTCTTT.

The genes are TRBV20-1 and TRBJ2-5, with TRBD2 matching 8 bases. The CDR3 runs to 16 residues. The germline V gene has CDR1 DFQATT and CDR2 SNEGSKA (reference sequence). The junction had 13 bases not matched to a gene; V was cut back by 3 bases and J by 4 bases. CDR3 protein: CSASTLAGQPGETQYF. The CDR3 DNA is TGCAGTGCTAGTACGCTAGCGGGTCAACCGGGAGAGACCCAGTACTTC.